Listed below are T cell receptor beta chains from one sample, sequenced in a study of regulatory T cells in long-lasting Graves disease. TCRdb called the multiplex PCR reads again in MiXCR, with one record for every CDR3 protein. The sample records roughly 380,000 distinct CDR3 sequences, 16% being singletons. This same sample was also taken into another study, of T cells in Graves' hyperthyroidism and ophthalmopathy.

The input for sequencing was peripheral blood mononuclear cells (PBMCs), taken at new diagnosis, from a patient treated with antithyroid drugs. The receptors originated from a man in his forties with Graves disease. CDR3s include the opening cysteine and the closing phenylalanine or tryptophan.

j_call v_call cdr3_aa
TRBJ2-5 TRBV6-5 CASSYLGTAVRETQYF
TRBJ2-7 TRBV7-2 CASSQGDAGAEQYF
TRBJ1-1 TRBV2 CASSERGQGTEAFF
TRBJ2-5 TRBV5-1 CASSARVEETQYF
TRBJ2-3 TRBV18 CASSPHPSTDTQYF
TRBJ2-2 TRBV12-3/TRBV12-4 CASTIWGHTGELFF
TRBJ2-3 TRBV20-1 CSARSRDRYTDTQYF
TRBJ1-3 TRBV5-6 CASSLYSTGGYTGNTIYF
TRBJ2-2 TRBV7-2 CASSAGISNTGELFF
TRBJ1-5 TRBV18 CASPPDRGRGQPQHF
TRBJ2-6 TRBV2 CASRDRTGATSGANVLTF
TRBJ2-2 TRBV7-2 CASRPPGGLGGGELFF
TRBJ2-7 TRBV5-1 CASSPDRVPYEQYF
TRBJ2-5 TRBV5-1 CASSLLISSGGQETQYF
TRBJ1-1 TRBV24-1 CATSDLPGPGMNTEAFF
TRBJ2-7 TRBV20-1 CSARALYEQYF
TRBJ2-5 TRBV20-1 CSQTSGVFQETQYF
TRBJ2-5 TRBV4-1 CASSQERAVGETQYF
TRBJ2-1 TRBV20-1 CSASLAGGIYEQFF
TRBJ1-1 TRBV2 CASLGVWNTEAFF
TRBJ2-1 TRBV30 CAWRGPSSYNEQFF
TRBJ2-7 TRBV15 CATSTRQGAYEQYF